This TCR beta chain stems from a study of T-cell memory formation after mild COVID-19. Study information: There were largely donor-specific TCR clusters. Study results and limitations: Clones that contracted from day 15 to 85 were balanced CD4/CD8, while later expanders leaned CD4+.

This clonotype was seen more than once but under ten times. Its antigen is not known. The CDR3 runs to 11 residues. The V end was cut by 6 bases, the J end by 9 bases, with 14 bases between. Germline CDR1 is DFQATT and CDR2 is SNEGSKA (reference sequence). Via MiXCR, TCRdb re-called the 5' RACE reads, giving one row per CDR3 protein. The profile covers over 500,000 distinct CDR3 sequences, with 17% appearing a single time and roughly 8.2% taken by the ten largest. This TCR was sampled from an adult woman who had mild COVID-19 (a few samples of this study predate the infection). Cell type and time point are not known. The chain couples TRBV20-1 to TRBJ1-1, with no clear D. Sequenced sample: PBMCs or a T cell subset sorted from them (not recorded which). CDR3 region: CSAPPETKAFF. CDR3 nucleotide sequence: TGCAGTGCCCCACCCGAGACGAAAGCTTTCTTT.